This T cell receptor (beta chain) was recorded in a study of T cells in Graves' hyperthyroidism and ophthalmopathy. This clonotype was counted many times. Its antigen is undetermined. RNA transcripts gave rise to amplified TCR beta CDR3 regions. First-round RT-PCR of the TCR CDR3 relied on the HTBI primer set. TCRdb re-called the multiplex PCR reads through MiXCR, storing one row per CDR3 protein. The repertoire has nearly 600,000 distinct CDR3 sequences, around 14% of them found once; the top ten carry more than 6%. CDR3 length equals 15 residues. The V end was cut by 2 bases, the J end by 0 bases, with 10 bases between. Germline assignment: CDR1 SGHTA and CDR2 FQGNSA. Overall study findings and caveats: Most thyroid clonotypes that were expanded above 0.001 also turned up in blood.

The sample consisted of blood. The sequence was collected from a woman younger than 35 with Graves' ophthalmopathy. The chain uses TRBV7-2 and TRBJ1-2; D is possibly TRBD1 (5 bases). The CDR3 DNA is TGTGCCAGCAGCTTACGGGCAGGGCCTAACTATGGCTACACCTTC. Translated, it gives CASSLRAGPNYGYTF.